One and the same sample provided the 19 T cell receptor beta chains below, sequenced in a study of shared clonotypes between healthy human individuals. Clones were read by immunoSEQ multiplex PCR, and TCRdb kept only the in-frame ones, dropping some. Of some 2,000,000 clones listed, approximately 95% are singletons. The sample was naive CD4+ T cells sorted from blood. The subset is: CD45RA+ positively selected. The receptors shown here come from a man younger than 35 in good health.

This chain links TRBV4-1 with TRBJ1-4; 7 nucleotides line up with TRBD1. J was trimmed by 8 bases and V by 4 bases; bases with no gene match: 10. The CDR3 has 15 amino acids. Per germline, CDR1 MGHRA and CDR2 YSYEKL. CDR3 sequence: CASSPRDTDREKLFF. The CDR3, as DNA: TGCGCCAGCAGCCCACGGGACACGGACAGGGAAAAACTGTTTTTT.

The rearrangement links TRBV12-5 to TRBJ1-1; no reliable D call. This CDR3 contains 19 residues. Germline loops: CDR1 LGHNT, CDR2 FRNRAP. Trimming took off 0 bases at V and 1 base at J, with 21 bases between the two ends. The CDR3 nucleotides are TGTGCTAGTGGTTTGGTACATGGAATAACGGGGTGGCCGAACACTGAAGCTTTCTTT. Amino acid sequence: CASGLVHGITGWPNTEAFF. The full variable domain, with the rest looked up from reference TRBV12-5 and TRBJ1-1, is DARVTQTPRHKVTEMGQEVTMRCQPILGHNTVFWYRQTMMQGLELLAYFRNRAPLDDSGMPKDRFSAEMPDATLATLKIQPSEPRDSAVYFCASGLVHGITGWPNTEAFFGQGTRLTVV.

In this sample, this clone turned up a few times. CDR3 residues: CASSGTVDYGYTF. DNA of the CDR3: TGTGCCAGCAGTGGGACAGTCGACTATGGCTACACCTTC. The V call is TRBV6-1, the J call TRBJ1-2; tentatively, D is TRBD1 (6 bases). CDR1 MNHNS and CDR2 SASEGT come from the germline V gene. This CDR3 comprises 13 residues. Trimming left V 4 bases short and J 3 bases short, with 9 bases between.

V gene TRBV10-3 combines with J gene TRBJ1-1; 7 positions agree with TRBD1. V shed 8 bases and J 0 bases; nucleotides not matched to a gene: 6. This CDR3 has 14 residues. The V gene's germline CDR1 is ENHRY and CDR2 SYGVKD. The CDR3 spells CAIGEQGMNTEAFF. CDR3 sequence (DNA): TGTGCCATCGGCGAACAGGGGATGAACACTGAAGCTTTCTTT.

In its sample, this clone was seen once. The V call is TRBV29-1, the J call TRBJ2-7; the match to TRBD1 covers 7 bases. Germline CDR1 is SQVTM and CDR2 is ANQGSEA. CDR3 length: 15 amino acids. V shed 6 bases, J shed 7 bases, and the junction held 18 bases outside the gene matches. Here the CDR3 DNA reads TGCAGCGTCGGACAAGCCCCGGAAGGGGGCAAAGAGCAGTACTTC. It encodes CSVGQAPEGGKEQYF.

V gene TRBV2 combines with J gene TRBJ1-1; D perhaps matches TRBD1 (6 bases). In germline, CDR1 is SNHLY, CDR2 FYNNEI. CDR3 size: 14 residues. With 8 bases removed from V and 5 bases from J, the gap between germline ends came to 18 bases. The CDR3 loop is CASLSREGGTEAFF. The CDR3 region has the DNA TGTGCCAGCCTTTCAAGGGAGGGGGGAACTGAAGCTTTCTTT.

This chain uses TRBV15 with TRBJ1-1, with 11 positions matching TRBD1. In germline, CDR1 is LNHNV, CDR2 YYDKDF (reference sequence). The CDR3 consists of 15 residues. The V segment lost 3 bases and the J segment 5 bases; nucleotides outside the gene matches: 5. The CDR3 loop reads CATSSRTGGPTEAFF. CDR3 sequence (DNA): TGTGCCACCAGCAGTCGGACAGGGGGCCCGACTGAAGCTTTCTTT.

On this clone: Additional DNA sequences in this sample encode the identical CDR3. V usage is TRBV6-5 and J usage is TRBJ2-7, with 7 bases fitting TRBD1. This CDR3 is built from 15 residues. Per the germline V gene, CDR1 is MNHEY and CDR2 is SVGAGI. The trim removed 0 bases at V and 0 bases at J, leaving 2 bases unmatched. CDR3 DNA: TGTGCCAGCAGTTACTCGTGGGACAGCTCCTACGAGCAGTACTTC. Its protein is CASSYSWDSSYEQYF.

This sequence joins TRBV6-1 and TRBJ2-7, with 9 bases that match TRBD1. This CDR3 contains 15 residues. V lost 8 bases, J lost 4 bases, and 12 bases stayed unmatched. CDR1 is MNHNS, CDR2 SASEGT, per germline. The CDR3 protein is CASLRPGQGPYEQYF. The CDR3 DNA sequence: TGTGCCAGCCTCCGGCCGGGACAGGGTCCGTACGAGCAGTACTTC.

This chain links TRBV9 with TRBJ1-1; TRBD1 matches at 9 bases. The CDR3 runs to 16 residues. V was clipped by 3 bases and J by 2 bases; unmatched bases: 8. CDR1 is SGDLS, CDR2 YYNGEE, per germline. CDR3 amino acids: CASSESPQGANTEAFF. The CDR3 coding sequence is TGTGCCAGCAGCGAAAGCCCACAGGGGGCAAACACTGAAGCTTTCTTT.

The J gene is TRBJ1-1, the V gene TRBV27; weak D call: TRBD1 (5 bases). The CDR3 contains 12 residues. Germline V gives CDR1 MNHEY, CDR2 SMNVEV (reference sequence). The V and J ends lost 6 bases and 11 bases respectively, with 16 bases between them. The CDR3 DNA sequence: TGTGCCAGCAGCCCCGACAGCAGTAATGCTTTCTTT. This codes for CASSPDSSNAFF.

The chain couples TRBV5-1 to TRBJ1-1; D call uncertain. Trimming shortened V by 4 bases and J by 0 bases, and 7 bases separated the two germline ends. The CDR3 sequence is 13 residues long. CDR1 SGHRS and CDR2 YFSETQ come from the germline V gene. CDR3 residues: CASSGRVNTEAFF. The DNA of the CDR3 is TGCGCCAGCAGCGGTAGGGTGAACACTGAAGCTTTCTTT.

This chain uses TRBV2 with TRBJ1-1, with D perhaps matching TRBD1 (5 bases). The V and J ends lost 7 bases and 5 bases respectively, with 14 bases between them. The CDR3 covers 13 residues. Germline assignment: CDR1 SNHLY and CDR2 FYNNEI. The CDR3 sequence: CASTREGLTEAFF. The CDR3 DNA is TGTGCCAGCACTAGGGAGGGGTTGACTGAAGCTTTCTTT. The complete variable domain, with remaining parts taken from reference TRBV2 and TRBJ1-1, reads EPEVTQTPSHQVTQMGQEVILRCVPISNHLYFYWYRQILGQKVEFLVSFYNNEISEKSEIFDDQFSVERPDGSNFTLKIRSTKLEDSAMYFCASTREGLTEAFFGQGTRLTVV.

The V and J genes are TRBV5-1 and TRBJ2-2, with TRBD2 matching over 10 bases. After removal of 2 bases from V and 7 bases from J, the junction contained 8 bases not matched to a gene. Germline-derived CDR1 and CDR2 are SGHRS and YFSETQ. The CDR3 is 16 amino acids. The CDR3 DNA follows: TGCGCCAGCAGCTTTAGCGGGAGGAGGTCGGGCGGGGAGCTGTTTTTT. It specifies CASSFSGRRSGGELFF.

The chain uses TRBV28 and TRBJ2-7; unclear D gene. With 3 bases removed from V and 3 bases from J, the gap between germline ends came to 6 bases. Germline CDR1 is MDHEN and CDR2 is SYDVKM. This CDR3 region has 12 residues. The CDR3 region is CASSFGYYEQYF. CDR3 DNA: TGTGCCAGCAGTTTCGGATACTACGAGCAGTACTTC.

The J gene is TRBJ1-1, the V gene TRBV5-5; no clear D. The length of the CDR3 is 14 residues. Germline V gene data show CDR1 as SGHKS and CDR2 as YYEKEE (reference sequence). V shed 2 bases and J shed 4 bases, with 12 bases lying between them. The CDR3 nucleotides are TGTGCCAGCAGCTTAAGAGGTGTAACCACTGAAGCTTTCTTT. Translating gives CASSLRGVTTEAFF.

This clone was observed a single time. The chain is built from TRBV2 and TRBJ2-7, with no clear D. Germline values: CDR1 SNHLY, CDR2 FYNNEI. The CDR3 runs 13 residues. Trimming shortened V by 8 bases and J by 0 bases, and 11 bases separated the two germline ends. The CDR3 reads CASSVQLSYEQYF. The CDR3, as DNA: TGTGCCAGCTCCGTGCAGCTCTCCTACGAGCAGTACTTC.

J is TRBJ2-5 and V is TRBV2; 7 nucleotides match TRBD2. V lost 2 bases and J lost 1; bases outside the gene matches: 10. The CDR3 runs to 17 residues. Germline V gives CDR1 SNHLY, CDR2 FYNNEI. The CDR3 protein is CASSEFPSSGPQETQYF. CDR3 in DNA: TGTGCCAGCAGTGAATTCCCTTCTAGCGGACCCCAAGAGACCCAGTACTTC.

This rearrangement joins TRBV7-2 to TRBJ2-7; D is uncertain. Germline V lookup: CDR1 SGHTA, CDR2 FQGNSA. The CDR3 runs to 15 residues. V lost 1 base and J lost 6, with 16 bases in between. The CDR3 here is CASSLDPAVGSEQYF. The CDR3 DNA reads as TGTGCCAGCAGCTTAGATCCCGCAGTAGGTTCCGAGCAGTACTTC.